This TCR beta chain stems from a study of blood T cell repertoires in COVID-19. Assay used: immunoSEQ multiplex PCR; TCRdb lists only in-frame clones, some missing. The sample includes fewer than 650,000 clones, 85% to 90% of them seen just once. The V end was cut by 3 bases, the J end by 0 bases, with 13 bases between. Per germline, CDR1 KGHDR and CDR2 SFDVKD. CDR3 size: 16 residues. This receptor was taken from a woman in her forties or fifties with COVID-19, enrolled during active disease. The sample was peripheral blood. V and J are TRBV24-1 and TRBJ1-1; perhaps TRBD1 as D (5 bases). The CDR3 bases are TGTGCCACCAGTGATCCAACGACAGATATGAACACTGAAGCTTTCTTT. Encoded protein: CATSDPTTDMNTEAFF.